The clone carrying this T cell receptor (beta chain) was recorded at least ten times. The antigen remains undetermined. Constant-segment primers were used for 5'RACE, and the resulting TCR alpha and TCR beta cDNA libraries carried sample barcodes and UMIs. TCRdb processed the 5' RACE reads anew with MiXCR; each CDR3 protein has one entry. The data show a few hundred thousand distinct CDR3 sequences, 25% to 30% seen once. These data come from a study of T-cell memory formation after mild COVID-19. About the study: Clustering of TCRs was largely donor specific. Study results and caveats: Mainly in CM and EM were contracting CD4+ clones; CD8+ were in EMRA. Second-wave clones peaking on day 37 lacked confirmed SARS-CoV-2 specificity.

Per germline, CDR1 PRHDT and CDR2 FYEKMQ (reference sequence). The CDR3 is made up of 16 amino acids. After removal of 4 bases from V and 0 bases from J, the junction contained 8 bases not matched to a gene. The sample comprised PBMCs or a T cell subset sorted from them (not recorded which). The receptor's source is an adult woman who had mild COVID-19 (a few samples of this study predate the infection). Cell type and time point are not known. The V call is TRBV13, the J call TRBJ2-7, with 8 positions matching TRBD2. CDR3 sequence: CASSSGPGTSSYEQYF. As DNA, the CDR3 is TGTGCCAGCAGCTCAGGCCCGGGGACTAGCTCCTACGAGCAGTACTTC. Filled out from reference TRBV13 and TRBJ2-7, the complete variable domain reads AAGVIQSPRHLIKEKRETATLKCYPIPRHDTVYWYQQGPGQDPQFLISFYEKMQSDKGSIPDRFSAQQFSDYHSELNMSSLELGDSALYFCASSSGPGTSSYEQYFGPGTRLTVT.